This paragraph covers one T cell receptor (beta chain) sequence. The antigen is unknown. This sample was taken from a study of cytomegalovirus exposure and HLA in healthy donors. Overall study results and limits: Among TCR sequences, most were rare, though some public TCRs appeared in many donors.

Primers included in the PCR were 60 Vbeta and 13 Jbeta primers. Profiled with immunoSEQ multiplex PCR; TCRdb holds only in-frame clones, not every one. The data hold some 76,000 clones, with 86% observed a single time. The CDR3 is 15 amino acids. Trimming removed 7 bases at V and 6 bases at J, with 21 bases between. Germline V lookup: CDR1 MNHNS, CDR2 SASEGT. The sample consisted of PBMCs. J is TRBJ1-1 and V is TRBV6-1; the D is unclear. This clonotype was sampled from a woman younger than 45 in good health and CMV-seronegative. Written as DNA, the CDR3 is TGTGCCAGCACCCACCCGGGGAGAGGAGCCCCTGAAGCTTTCTTT. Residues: CASTHPGRGAPEAFF.